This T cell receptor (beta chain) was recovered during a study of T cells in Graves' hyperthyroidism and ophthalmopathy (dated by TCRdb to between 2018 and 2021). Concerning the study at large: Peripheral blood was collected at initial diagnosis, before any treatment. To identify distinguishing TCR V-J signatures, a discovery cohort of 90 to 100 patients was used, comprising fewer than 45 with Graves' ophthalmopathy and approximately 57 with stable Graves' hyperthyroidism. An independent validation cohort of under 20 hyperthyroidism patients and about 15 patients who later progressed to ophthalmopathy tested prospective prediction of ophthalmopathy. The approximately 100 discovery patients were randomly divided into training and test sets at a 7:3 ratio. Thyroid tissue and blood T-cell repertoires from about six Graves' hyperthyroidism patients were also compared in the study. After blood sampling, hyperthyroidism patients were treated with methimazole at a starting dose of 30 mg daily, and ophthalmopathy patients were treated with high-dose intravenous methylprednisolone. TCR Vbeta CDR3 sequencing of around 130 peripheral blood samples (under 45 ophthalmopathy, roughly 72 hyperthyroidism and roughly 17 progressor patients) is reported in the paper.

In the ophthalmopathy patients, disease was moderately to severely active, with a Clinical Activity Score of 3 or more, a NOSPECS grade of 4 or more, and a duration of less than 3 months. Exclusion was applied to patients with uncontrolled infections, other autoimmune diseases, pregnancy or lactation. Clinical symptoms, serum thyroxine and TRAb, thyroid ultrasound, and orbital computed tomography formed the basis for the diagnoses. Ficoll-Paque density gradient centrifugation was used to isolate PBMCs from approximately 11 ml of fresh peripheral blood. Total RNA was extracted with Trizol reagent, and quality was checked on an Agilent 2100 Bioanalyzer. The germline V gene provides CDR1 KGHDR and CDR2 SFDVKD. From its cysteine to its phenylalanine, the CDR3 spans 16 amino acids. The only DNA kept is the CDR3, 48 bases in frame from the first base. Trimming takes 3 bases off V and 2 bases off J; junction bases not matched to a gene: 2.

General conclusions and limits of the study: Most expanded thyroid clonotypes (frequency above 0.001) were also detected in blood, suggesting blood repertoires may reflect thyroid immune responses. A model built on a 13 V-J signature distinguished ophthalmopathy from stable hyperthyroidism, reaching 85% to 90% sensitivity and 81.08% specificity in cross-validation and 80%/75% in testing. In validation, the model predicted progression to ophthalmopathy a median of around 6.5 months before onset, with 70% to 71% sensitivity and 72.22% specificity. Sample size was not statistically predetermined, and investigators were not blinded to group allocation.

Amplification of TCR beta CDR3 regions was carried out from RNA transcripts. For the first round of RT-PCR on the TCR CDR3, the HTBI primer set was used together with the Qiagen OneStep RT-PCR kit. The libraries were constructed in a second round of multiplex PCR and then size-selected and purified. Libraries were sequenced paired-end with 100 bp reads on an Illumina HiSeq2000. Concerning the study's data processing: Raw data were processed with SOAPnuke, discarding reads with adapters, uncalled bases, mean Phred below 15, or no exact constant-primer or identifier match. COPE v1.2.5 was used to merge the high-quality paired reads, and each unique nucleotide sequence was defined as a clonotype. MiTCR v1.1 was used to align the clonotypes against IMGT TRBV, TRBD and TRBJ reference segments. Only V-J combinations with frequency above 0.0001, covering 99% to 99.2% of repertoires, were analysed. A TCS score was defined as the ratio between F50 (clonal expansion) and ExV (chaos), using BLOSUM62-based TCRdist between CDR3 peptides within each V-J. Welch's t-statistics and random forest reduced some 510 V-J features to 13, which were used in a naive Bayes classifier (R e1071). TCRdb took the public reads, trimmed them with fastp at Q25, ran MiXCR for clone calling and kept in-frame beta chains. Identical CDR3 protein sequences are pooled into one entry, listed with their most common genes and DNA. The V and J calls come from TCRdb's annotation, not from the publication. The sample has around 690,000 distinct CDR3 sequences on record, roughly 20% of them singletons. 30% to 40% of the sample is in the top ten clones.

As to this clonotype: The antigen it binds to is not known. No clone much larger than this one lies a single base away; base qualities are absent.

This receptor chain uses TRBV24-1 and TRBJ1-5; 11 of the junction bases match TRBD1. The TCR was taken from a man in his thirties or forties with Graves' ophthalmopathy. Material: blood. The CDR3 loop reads CATSDGTGGGNQPQHF. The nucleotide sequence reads TGTGCCACCAGTGATGGGACAGGGGGAGGCAATCAGCCCCAGCATTTT.